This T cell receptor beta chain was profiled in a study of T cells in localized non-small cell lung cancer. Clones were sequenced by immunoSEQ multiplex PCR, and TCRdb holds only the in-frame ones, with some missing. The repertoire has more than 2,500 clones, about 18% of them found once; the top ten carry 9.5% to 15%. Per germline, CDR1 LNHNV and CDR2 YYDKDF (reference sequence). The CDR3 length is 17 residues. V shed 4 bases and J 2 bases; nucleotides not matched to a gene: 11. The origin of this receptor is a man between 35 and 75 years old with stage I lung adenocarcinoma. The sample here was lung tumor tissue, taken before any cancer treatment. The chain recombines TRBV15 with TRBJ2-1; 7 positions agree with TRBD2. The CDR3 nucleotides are TGTGCCACCAGCACCGGTGGGCTAGCGGAGACCTACAATGAGCAGTTCTTC. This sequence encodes CATSTGGLAETYNEQFF. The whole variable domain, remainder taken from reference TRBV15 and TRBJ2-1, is DAMVIQNPRYQVTQFGKPVTLSCSQTLNHNVMYWYQQKSSQAPKLLFHYYDKDFNNEADTPDNFQSRRPNTSFCFLDIRSPGLGDTAMYLCATSTGGLAETYNEQFFGPGTRLTVL.